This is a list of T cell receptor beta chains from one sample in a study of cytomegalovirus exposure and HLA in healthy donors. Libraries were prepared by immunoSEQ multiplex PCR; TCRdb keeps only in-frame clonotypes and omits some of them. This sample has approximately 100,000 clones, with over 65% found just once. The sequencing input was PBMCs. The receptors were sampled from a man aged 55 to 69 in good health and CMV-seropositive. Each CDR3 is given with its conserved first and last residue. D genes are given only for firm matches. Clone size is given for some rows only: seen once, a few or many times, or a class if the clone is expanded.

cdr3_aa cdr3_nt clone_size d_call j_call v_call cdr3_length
CASSAQGQGGNTQYF TGTGCCAGCAGTGCTCAGGGACAGGGAGGGAATACGCAGTATTTT NA TRBD1 TRBJ2-3 TRBV2 15
CASSQDGGGSYNEQFF TGCGCCAGCAGCCAAGACGGGGGGGGCTCCTACAATGAGCAGTTCTTC NA TRBD2 TRBJ2-1 TRBV4-1 16
CASSSRTGNNQPQHF TGTGCCAGCAGTTCCCGGACAGGGAACAATCAGCCCCAGCATTTT NA TRBD1 TRBJ1-5 TRBV28 15
CATSRDPRKPVDRANYGYTF TGTGCCACCAGCAGAGACCCCCGAAAACCGGTCGACAGGGCCAACTATGGCTACACCTTC NA TRBD1 TRBJ1-2 TRBV15 20
CASSTGGGYTF TGTGCCAGCAGTACAGGGGGCGGTTACACCTTC NA TRBD1 TRBJ1-2 TRBV2 11
CASSLLASGGTSTDTQYF TGTGCCAGCAGCTTATTGGCTAGCGGGGGGACTAGCACAGATACGCAGTATTTT NA TRBD2 TRBJ2-3 TRBV7-6 18
CASSPISGTGVYEQYF TGTGCCAGCAGCCCAATTTCCGGGACAGGGGTTTACGAGCAGTACTTC NA NA TRBJ2-7 TRBV12-1 16
CASSTDPGTYYYEQYF TGTGCCAGTAGTACCGATCCCGGGACATACTACTACGAGCAGTACTTC NA NA TRBJ2-7 TRBV19 16
CATSRERGTEAFF TGTGCCACCAGCAGAGAACGAGGAACTGAAGCTTTCTTT NA NA TRBJ1-1 TRBV15 13
CSVEDLDTVTTEAFF TGCAGCGTTGAAGATCTGGACACGGTAACCACTGAAGCTTTCTTT once NA TRBJ1-1 TRBV29-1 15
CASSEGQGRGTDTQYF TGTGCCAGCAGTGAGGGACAGGGGCGAGGCACAGATACGCAGTATTTT NA TRBD1 TRBJ2-3 TRBV6-1 16
CAWDLRGGTDTQYF TGTGCCTGGGATCTGAGGGGGGGGACAGATACGCAGTATTTT NA NA TRBJ2-3 TRBV30 14
CASSLPPTGSMVNIQYF TGTGCCAGCAGCTTGCCCCCCACAGGTAGTATGGTAAACATTCAGTACTTC NA NA TRBJ2-4 TRBV7-2 17
CASSPSSGGLREQYF TGTGCCAGCAGCCCTTCTAGCGGGGGGCTACGCGAGCAGTACTTC NA TRBD2 TRBJ2-7 TRBV7-2 15
CAISDTVNTEAFF TGTGCCATCAGTGACACTGTGAACACTGAAGCTTTCTTT NA NA TRBJ1-1 TRBV10-3 13
CASRRGGGDSPLHF TGTGCCAGCAGGAGAGGTGGGGGGGATTCACCCCTCCACTTT NA NA TRBJ1-6 TRBV4-2 14
CASRAGTGNEKLFF TGCGCCAGCAGGGCCGGGACAGGGAATGAAAAACTGTTTTTT few TRBD1 TRBJ1-4 TRBV5-1 14
CASSYSITDTEAFF TGTGCCAGCAGTTACTCGATAACGGACACTGAAGCTTTCTTT NA NA TRBJ1-1 TRBV6-5 14
CASSITTSGVYNEQFF TGTGCCAGCAGTATAACAACTAGCGGGGTTTACAATGAGCAGTTCTTC NA TRBD2 TRBJ2-1 TRBV6-6 16
CASLEDSVYGYTF TGTGCCAGCTTAGAAGACAGCGTCTATGGCTACACCTTC once NA TRBJ1-2 TRBV2 13
CASSLGRDKSAYEQYF TGTGCCAGCAGCTTGGGCCGGGACAAGTCCGCCTACGAGCAGTACTTC NA NA TRBJ2-7 TRBV5-4 16
CASSFSSYEQYF TGTGCCAGCAGCTTTAGCTCCTACGAGCAGTACTTC NA NA TRBJ2-7 TRBV9 12
CASSKDRALVQHF TGTGCCAGTAGTAAGGACAGGGCTCTCGTCCAGCATTTT NA TRBD1 TRBJ1-5 TRBV19 13
CASSSSGSITGELFF TGTGCCAGTAGCAGTAGCGGCTCAATCACCGGGGAGCTGTTTTTT NA NA TRBJ2-2 TRBV19 15
CASSYVGGNYGYTF TGTGCCAGCAGTTATGTGGGGGGTAACTATGGCTACACCTTC NA NA TRBJ1-2 TRBV6-5 14
CSARVNNEQFF TGCAGTGCTAGAGTTAATAATGAGCAGTTCTTC NA NA TRBJ2-1 TRBV20-1 11